A single sample gave rise to the 10 T cell receptor beta chains below, sequenced in a study of T-cell memory formation after mild COVID-19. TCRdb ran MiXCR on the 5' RACE reads and lists one entry per CDR3 protein. In the table there are 410,000 or so distinct CDR3 sequences, less than 25% of which are singletons. The sequencing input was PBMCs or a T cell subset sorted from them (not recorded which). These receptors all stem from an adult woman who had mild COVID-19 (a few samples of this study predate the infection). Cell type and time point are not known.

V gene TRBV5-1 combines with J gene TRBJ1-1; 7 bases map to TRBD1. Trimming at V came to 4 bases and at J to 11 bases, leaving 8 bases not matched to a gene. This CDR3 region has 12 residues. Germline CDR1 SGHRS, CDR2 YFSETQ. CDR3 in DNA: TGCGCCAGCAGCACCACAGGGGATGTCGCTTTCTTT. Translated: CASSTTGDVAFF.

This clonotype was seen more than once but under ten times. This rearrangement joins TRBV5-1 to TRBJ2-1, with a possible D match to TRBD1 (6 bases). The CDR3 runs 16 residues. Germline CDR1 SGHRS, CDR2 YFSETQ. The ends were cut back, 5 bases at V and 1 base at J, with 16 bases in the middle. For the CDR3, the DNA is TGCGCCAGCAGACTACAGGGAAGCGTATCCTACAATGAGCAGTTCTTC. It is translated as CASRLQGSVSYNEQFF. Complete variable domain (other parts from reference TRBV5-1 and TRBJ2-1): KAGVTQTPRYLIKTRGQQVTLSCSPISGHRSVSWYQQTPGQGLQFLFEYFSETQRNKGNFPGRFSGRQFSNSRSEMNVSTLELGDSALYLCASRLQGSVSYNEQFFGPGTRLTVL.

The chain recombines TRBV7-2 with TRBJ2-5, with 8 positions matching TRBD1. V shed 5 bases, J shed 4 bases, and the junction held 3 bases outside the gene matches. CDR1 and CDR2 from the germline V gene are SGHTA and FQGNSA. This CDR3 comprises 13 residues. The CDR3 sequence: CASSRGTGETQYF. The DNA of the CDR3 is TGTGCCAGCAGCCGAGGGACAGGAGAGACCCAGTACTTC.

This clonotype was counted between two and nine times. This chain uses TRBV12-3 or TRBV12-4 with TRBJ1-2, with 9 positions matching TRBD1. The trim removed 3 bases at V and 1 base at J, leaving 6 bases unmatched. The CDR3 loop spans 16 amino acids. The CDR3 region has the DNA TGTGCCAGCAGTTTCCCGGGACAGGGCTATAACTATGGCTACACCTTC. Translating gives CASSFPGQGYNYGYTF.

This clonotype was seen more than once but under ten times. The chain couples TRBV4-2 to TRBJ2-5, with 13 nucleotides matching TRBD2. The V gene's germline CDR1 is LGHNA and CDR2 YNFKEQ. The CDR3 has 15 amino acids. J was trimmed by 9 bases and V by 1 base; bases with no gene match: 5. This chain's CDR3 is CASSQGGLAGDSQYF. The CDR3 DNA follows: TGTGCCAGCAGCCAAGGCGGACTAGCGGGAGATTCCCAGTACTTC.

Only a few counts were recorded for this clonotype. The J gene is TRBJ2-1, the V gene TRBV20-1; unclear D gene. Germline CDR1 is DFQATT and CDR2 is SNEGSKA (reference sequence). This CDR3 has 12 amino acids. Trimming took off 3 bases at V and 6 bases at J, with 9 bases between the two ends. CDR3: CSASGSPNEQFF. The CDR3 region has the DNA TGCAGTGCTAGCGGCAGCCCCAATGAGCAGTTCTTC.

This clonotype was seen a handful of times. The rearrangement joins TRBV15 to TRBJ2-3; unclear D gene. Germline lookup yields CDR1 LNHNV and CDR2 YYDKDF (reference sequence). Trimming pared 4 bases from V and 11 bases from J, leaving 19 bases between. The CDR3 has 14 residues. The CDR3 nucleotides are TGTGCCACCAGCATCGAAGCACAGATACGATGGCAGTATTTT. Translated, it gives CATSIEAQIRWQYF.

This clonotype was seen more than once but under ten times. The chain combines TRBV7-2 with TRBJ1-6; a possible D gene is TRBD1 (5 bases). Germline V gene sequence: CDR1 SGHTA, CDR2 FQGNSA. This CDR3 contains 14 residues. The germline V and J ends were trimmed by 3 bases and 9 bases, with 12 bases remaining between them. The CDR3 DNA sequence: TGTGCCAGCAGCTTTGCAGGGTTGGGTTCACCCCTCCACTTT. Translating gives CASSFAGLGSPLHF.

The chain combines TRBV7-6 with TRBJ2-7; possible D gene TRBD1, 7 bases. Germline-derived CDR1 and CDR2 are SGHVS and FNYEAQ. Between the trimmed V and J ends, which lost 1 base and 2 bases, there was a span of 12 bases. The CDR3 spans 15 residues. The CDR3 protein is CASSLEGRGAYEQYF. In DNA, the CDR3 is TGTGCCAGCAGCTTAGAGGGCAGGGGGGCCTACGAGCAGTACTTC.

There are a few counts of this clonotype. The chain is built from TRBV12-3 or TRBV12-4 and TRBJ2-1; perhaps D is TRBD1 or TRBD2 (5 bases each). V was clipped by 10 bases and J by 8 bases, with 12 bases between them. This CDR3 region has 11 residues. CDR3 in DNA: TGTGCCACCAGACCGGGGCATGAGCAGTTCTTC. As protein: CATRPGHEQFF.